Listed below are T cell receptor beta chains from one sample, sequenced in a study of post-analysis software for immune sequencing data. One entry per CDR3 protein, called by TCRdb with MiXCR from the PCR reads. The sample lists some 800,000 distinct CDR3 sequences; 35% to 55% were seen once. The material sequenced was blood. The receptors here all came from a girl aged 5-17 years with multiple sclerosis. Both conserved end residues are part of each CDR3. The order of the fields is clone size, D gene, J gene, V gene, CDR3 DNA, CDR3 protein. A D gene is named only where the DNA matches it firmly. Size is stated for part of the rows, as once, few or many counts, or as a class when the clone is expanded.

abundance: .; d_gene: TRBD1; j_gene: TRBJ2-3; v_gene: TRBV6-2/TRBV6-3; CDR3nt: TGTGCCAGCAGCCGACAGGGCCCAAGGGAAGATACGCAGTATTTT; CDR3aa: CASSRQGPREDTQYF
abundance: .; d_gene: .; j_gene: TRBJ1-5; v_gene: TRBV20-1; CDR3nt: TGCAGTGCTAGGGACAATATCCCCAATCAGCCCCAGCATTTT; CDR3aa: CSARDNIPNQPQHF
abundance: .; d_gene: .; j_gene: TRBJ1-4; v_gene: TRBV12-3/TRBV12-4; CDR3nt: TGTGCCAGCAGGAACCGGGCCAACGATAAGGGAAAACTGTTTTTT; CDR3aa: CASRNRANDKGKLFF
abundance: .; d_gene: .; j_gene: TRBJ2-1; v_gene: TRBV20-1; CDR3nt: TGCAGTGCCCCGACTGGGTCGAGCTCCTACAATGAGCAGTTCTTC; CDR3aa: CSAPTGSSSYNEQFF
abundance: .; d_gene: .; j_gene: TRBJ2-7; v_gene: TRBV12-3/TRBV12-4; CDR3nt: TGTGCCAGCAGTTGGGTTATCCACGAGCAGTACTTC; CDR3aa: CASSWVIHEQYF
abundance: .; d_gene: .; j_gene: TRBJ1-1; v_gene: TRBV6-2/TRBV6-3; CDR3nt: TGTGCCAGCAGTTACTTTCGGGGGAGAGCTTTCTTT; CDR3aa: CASSYFRGRAFF
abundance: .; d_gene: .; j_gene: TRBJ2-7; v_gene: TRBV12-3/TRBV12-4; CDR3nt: TGTGCCAGCAGTTTCACCGGAACTACCTACGAGCAGTACTTC; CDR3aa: CASSFTGTTYEQYF
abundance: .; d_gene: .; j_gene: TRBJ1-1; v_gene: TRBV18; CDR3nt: TGTGCCAGCTCACCGGCGCCCGACACTGAAGCTTTCTTT; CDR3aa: CASSPAPDTEAFF
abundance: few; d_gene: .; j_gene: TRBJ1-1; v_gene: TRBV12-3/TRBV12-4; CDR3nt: TGTGCCAGCAGTTTACGAGGGGGAGCTTTCTTT; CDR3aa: CASSLRGGAFF
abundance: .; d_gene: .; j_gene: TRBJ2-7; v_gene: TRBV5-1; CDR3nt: TGCGCCAGCAGTCCCTATCGGAGCTCCTACGAGCAGTACTTC; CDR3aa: CASSPYRSSYEQYF
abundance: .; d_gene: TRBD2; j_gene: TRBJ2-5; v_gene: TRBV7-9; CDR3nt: TGTGCCAGCAGCCGCGGGGGGGGTCCGCAGGGGTACTTC; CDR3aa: CASSRGGGPQGYF
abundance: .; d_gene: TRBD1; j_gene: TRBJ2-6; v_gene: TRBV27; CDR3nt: TGTGCCAGCAGTTTCGGGACAGCATCTGGGGCCAACGTCCTGACTTTC; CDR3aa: CASSFGTASGANVLTF
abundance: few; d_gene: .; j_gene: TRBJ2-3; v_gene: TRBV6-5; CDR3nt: TGTGCCAGCAGCCCGGCTGGGGCTAGCACAGATACGCAGTATTTT; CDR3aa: CASSPAGASTDTQYF
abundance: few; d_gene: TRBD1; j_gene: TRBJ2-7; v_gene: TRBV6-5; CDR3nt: TGTGCCAGTAGCCGGGACAGGGTTGACGAGCAGTACTTC; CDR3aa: CASSRDRVDEQYF